This section outlines one T cell receptor beta chain sequence together with its context. This sample is part of a study of blood T cell repertoires in COVID-19. Looking at the study overall: Sites in the United States, Italy and Spain provided acute and convalescent COVID-19 samples. The analysed material was cDNA or gDNA that came from T cells, B-cell-depleted T cells, or PBMCs.

Generated by immunoSEQ multiplex PCR, the TCRdb table keeps only in-frame clones and is missing some. The sample comprises around 82,000 clones, over 75% of which are singletons, and more than 9.5% rests with the top ten. Germline V gives CDR1 SEHNR, CDR2 FQNEAQ (reference sequence). The CDR3 sequence is 13 residues long. V shed 5 bases and J shed 3 bases, with 11 bases lying between them. A Seattle source enrolled patients during active infection and followed them longitudinally. The V gene is TRBV7-9, the J gene TRBJ2-7; a weak D match, TRBD2 (5 bases). Sequenced material: peripheral blood. The TCR originated in a man aged 45-65 years with COVID-19, enrolled during active disease. The DNA for the CDR3 is TGTGCCAGCAGCCCAGACGAGGGCTACGAGCAGTACTTC. As protein: CASSPDEGYEQYF.